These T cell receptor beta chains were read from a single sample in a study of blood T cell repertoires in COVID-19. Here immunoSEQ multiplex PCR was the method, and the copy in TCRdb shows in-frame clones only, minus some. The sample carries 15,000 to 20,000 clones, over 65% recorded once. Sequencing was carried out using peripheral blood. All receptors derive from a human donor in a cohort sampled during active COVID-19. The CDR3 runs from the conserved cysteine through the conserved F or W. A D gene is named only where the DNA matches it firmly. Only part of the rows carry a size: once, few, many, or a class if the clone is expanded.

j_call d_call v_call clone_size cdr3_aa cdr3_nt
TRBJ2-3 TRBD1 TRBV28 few CASGSRDRAKASTDTQYF TGTGCCAGCGGCTCGCGGGACAGGGCAAAAGCTAGCACAGATACGCAGTATTTT
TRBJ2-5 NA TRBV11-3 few CASSLAGTQGETQYF TGTGCCAGCAGCTTAGCCGGGACCCAGGGGGAGACCCAGTACTTC
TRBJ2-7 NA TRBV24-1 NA CATSDPSRTEVGLYEQYF TGTGCCACCAGTGACCCATCTCGGACAGAAGTGGGTCTCTACGAGCAGTACTTC
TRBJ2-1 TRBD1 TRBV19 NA CASRTGSSYNEQFF TGTGCCAGTAGGACAGGGAGCTCCTACAATGAGCAGTTCTTC
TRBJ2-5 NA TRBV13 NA CASSRRREQETQYF TGTGCCAGCAGCCGACGCCGGGAGCAAGAGACCCAGTACTTC
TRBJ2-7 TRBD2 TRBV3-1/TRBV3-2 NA CASSQDSSRAGGRYEQYF TGTGCCAGCAGCCAAGATAGTTCGAGAGCGGGAGGGCGTTACGAGCAGTACTTC
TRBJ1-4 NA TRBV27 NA CASSPETPTNEKLFF TGTGCCAGCAGTCCCGAGACACCAACTAATGAAAAACTGTTTTTT
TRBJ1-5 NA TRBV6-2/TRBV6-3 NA CASSYGGVGQPQHF TGTGCCAGCAGTTACGGAGGGGTAGGGCAGCCCCAGCATTTT
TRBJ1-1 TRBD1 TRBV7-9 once CASSSGQQAFF TGTGCCAGCAGCTCGGGACAGCAAGCTTTCTTT
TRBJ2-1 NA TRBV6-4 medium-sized CASSDGKGDYNEQFF TGTGCCAGCAGTGACGGGAAGGGGGACTACAATGAGCAGTTCTTC
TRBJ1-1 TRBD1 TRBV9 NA CASTTGQADTEAFF TGTGCCAGCACCACGGGACAGGCAGACACTGAAGCTTTCTTT
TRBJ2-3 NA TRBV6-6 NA CASSYFWGASAQYF TGTGCCAGCAGTTACTTTTGGGGCGCGAGTGCGCAGTATTTT
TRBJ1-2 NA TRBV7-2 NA CASSSRRDTYGYTF TGTGCCAGCAGCTCCCGCCGGGATACCTATGGCTACACCTTC